Sequencing of this T cell receptor (beta chain) was carried out in a study of regulatory T cells in long-lasting Graves disease. The germline CDR1 and CDR2 sequences are SGHTA and FQGTGA. V dropped 6 bases and J dropped 1 base, with 19 bases sitting between them. The CDR3 contains 16 residues. This clonotype appeared many times. The time point is: newly diagnosed GD, antithyroid drugs for less than 3 months. PBMC RNA served as the TCR library source. The patients included were those that came from an endocrinology department in Xi'an, China. Library construction for TCR beta used iRepertoire HTBI primers and Arm-PCR of CDR3 regions. Using its own MiXCR run on the multiplex PCR reads, TCRdb lists one record per CDR3 protein. Of almost 450,000 distinct CDR3 sequences listed, 16% were seen once; the top ten hold 9.5% to 12%. A further study also used this sample, focusing on T cells in Graves' hyperthyroidism and ophthalmopathy. Turning to that study: HTBI primers were the set used in a first-round RT-PCR of the TCR CDR3.

The TCR sequence derives from a woman in her twenties or thirties with Graves disease. This chain links TRBV7-3 with TRBJ2-7, with D possibly called TRBD1 or TRBD2 (5 bases each). The sample consisted of peripheral blood mononuclear cells (PBMCs), taken at new diagnosis, from a patient treated with antithyroid drugs. The CDR3 DNA is TGTGCCAGCAGTCCAAGTCCGGGACCGATTTCCTACGAGCAGTACTTC. The encoded protein is CASSPSPGPISYEQYF.